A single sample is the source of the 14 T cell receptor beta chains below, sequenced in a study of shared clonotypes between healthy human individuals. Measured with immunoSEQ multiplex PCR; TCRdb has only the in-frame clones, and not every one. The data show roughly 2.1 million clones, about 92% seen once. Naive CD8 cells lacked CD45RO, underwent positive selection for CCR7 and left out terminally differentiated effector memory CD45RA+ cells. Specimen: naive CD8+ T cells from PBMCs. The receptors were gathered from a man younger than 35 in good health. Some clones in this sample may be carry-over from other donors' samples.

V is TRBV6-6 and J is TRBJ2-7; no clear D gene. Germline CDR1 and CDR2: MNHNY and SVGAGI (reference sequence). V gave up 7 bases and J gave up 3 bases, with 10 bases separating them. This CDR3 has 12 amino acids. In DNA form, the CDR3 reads TGTGCCAGCACCCTTGGGAACTACGAGCAGTACTTC. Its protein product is CASTLGNYEQYF.

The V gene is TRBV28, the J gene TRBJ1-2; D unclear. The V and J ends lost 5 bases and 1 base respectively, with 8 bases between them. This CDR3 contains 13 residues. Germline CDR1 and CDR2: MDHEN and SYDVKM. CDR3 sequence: CASSARYNYGYTF. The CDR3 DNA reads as TGTGCCAGCAGTGCCCGGTATAACTATGGCTACACCTTC.

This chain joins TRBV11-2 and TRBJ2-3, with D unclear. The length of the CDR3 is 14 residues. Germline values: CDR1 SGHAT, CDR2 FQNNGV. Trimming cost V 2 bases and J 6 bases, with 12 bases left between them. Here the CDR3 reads CASSLSNPWDTQYF. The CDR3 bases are TGTGCCAGCAGCTTATCAAACCCTTGGGATACGCAGTATTTT.

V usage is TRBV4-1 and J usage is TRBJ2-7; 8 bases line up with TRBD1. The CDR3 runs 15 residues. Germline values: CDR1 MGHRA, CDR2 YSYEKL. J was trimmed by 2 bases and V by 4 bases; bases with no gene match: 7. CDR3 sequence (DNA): TGCGCCAGCAGCCCAGGACAGGGTCGAGCCTACGAGCAGTACTTC. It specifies CASSPGQGRAYEQYF.

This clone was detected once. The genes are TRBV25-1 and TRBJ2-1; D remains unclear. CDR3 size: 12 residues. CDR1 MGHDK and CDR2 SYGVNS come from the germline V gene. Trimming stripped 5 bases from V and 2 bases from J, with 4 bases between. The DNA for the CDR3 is TGTGCCAGCAGTAGAACCTACAATGAGCAGTTCTTC. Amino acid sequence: CASSRTYNEQFF.

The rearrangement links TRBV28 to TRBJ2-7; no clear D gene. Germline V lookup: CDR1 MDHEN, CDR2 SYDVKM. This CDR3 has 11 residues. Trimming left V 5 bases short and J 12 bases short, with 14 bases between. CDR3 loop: CASSLTPFVYF. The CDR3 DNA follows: TGTGCCAGCAGTCTGACACCTTTTGTGTACTTC.

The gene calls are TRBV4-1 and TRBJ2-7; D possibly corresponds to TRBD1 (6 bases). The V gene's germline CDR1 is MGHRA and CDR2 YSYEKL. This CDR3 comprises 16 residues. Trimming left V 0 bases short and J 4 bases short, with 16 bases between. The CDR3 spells CASSQETGSGIYEQYF. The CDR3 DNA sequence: TGCGCCAGCAGCCAAGAGACAGGTTCTGGGATATACGAGCAGTACTTC.

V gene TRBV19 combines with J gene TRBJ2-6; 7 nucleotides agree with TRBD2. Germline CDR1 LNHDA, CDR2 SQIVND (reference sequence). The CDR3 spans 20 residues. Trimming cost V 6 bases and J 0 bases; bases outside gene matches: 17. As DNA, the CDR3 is TGTGCCAGTAGCCCCTTTGGGGGGGGACTTTTCCCCTCTGGGGCCAACGTCCTGACTTTC. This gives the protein CASSPFGGGLFPSGANVLTF.

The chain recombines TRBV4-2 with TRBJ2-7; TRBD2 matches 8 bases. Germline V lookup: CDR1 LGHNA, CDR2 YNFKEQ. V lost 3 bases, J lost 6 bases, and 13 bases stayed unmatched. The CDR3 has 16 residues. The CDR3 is CASSQGRAGGRREQYF. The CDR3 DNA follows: TGTGCCAGCAGCCAGGGGAGGGCGGGAGGCCGGCGCGAGCAGTACTTC.

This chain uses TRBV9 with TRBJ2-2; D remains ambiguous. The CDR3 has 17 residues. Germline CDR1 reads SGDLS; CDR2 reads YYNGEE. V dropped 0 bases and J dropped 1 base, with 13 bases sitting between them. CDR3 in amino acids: CASSVDLTRLNTGELFF. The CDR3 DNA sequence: TGTGCCAGCAGCGTAGACCTTACACGGCTGAACACCGGGGAGCTGTTTTTT.

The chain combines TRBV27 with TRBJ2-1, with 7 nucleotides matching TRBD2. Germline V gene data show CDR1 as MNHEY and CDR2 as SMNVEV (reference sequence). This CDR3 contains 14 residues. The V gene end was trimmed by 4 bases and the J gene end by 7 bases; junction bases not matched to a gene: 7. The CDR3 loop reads CASSWAGAVNEQFF. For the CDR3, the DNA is TGTGCCAGCAGTTGGGCGGGAGCCGTGAATGAGCAGTTCTTC.

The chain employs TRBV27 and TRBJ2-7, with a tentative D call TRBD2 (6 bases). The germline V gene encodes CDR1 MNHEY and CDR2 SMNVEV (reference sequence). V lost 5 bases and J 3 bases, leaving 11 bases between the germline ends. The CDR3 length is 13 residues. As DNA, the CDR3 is TGTGCCAGCAGTGCCGGGAGATACTACGAGCAGTACTTC. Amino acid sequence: CASSAGRYYEQYF.

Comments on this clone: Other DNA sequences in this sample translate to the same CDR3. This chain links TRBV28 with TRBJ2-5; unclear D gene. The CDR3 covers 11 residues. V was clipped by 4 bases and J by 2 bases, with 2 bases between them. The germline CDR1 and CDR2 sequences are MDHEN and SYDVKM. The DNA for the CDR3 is TGTGCCAGCAGTTCTCAAGAGACCCAGTACTTC. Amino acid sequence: CASSSQETQYF.

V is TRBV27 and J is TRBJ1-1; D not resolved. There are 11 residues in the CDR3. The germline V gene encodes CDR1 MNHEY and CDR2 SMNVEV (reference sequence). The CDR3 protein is CEAAENTEAFF. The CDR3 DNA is TGTGAAGCCGCGGAAAACACTGAAGCTTTCTTT.